Below are 5 T cell receptor beta chains sequenced from a single sample in a study of T cells after yellow fever vaccination. In TCRdb, the 5' RACE reads were re-called with MiXCR into one record per CDR3 protein. The data hold more than 300,000 distinct CDR3 sequences, with roughly a tenth observed a single time. The specimen was CD4+ T cells sorted from PBMCs, collected 45 days after the yellow fever booster vaccination. The receptors derive from a man younger than 35 who received the YFV17D yellow fever vaccine.

The gene calls are TRBV20-1 and TRBJ1-2; D remains ambiguous. The CDR3 extends over 11 amino acids. The germline V gene encodes CDR1 DFQATT and CDR2 SNEGSKA (reference sequence). V was cut by 4 bases and J by 8 bases, with 11 bases left in between. The CDR3 region has the DNA TGCAGTGCTACGCTCCAAGAGGGCTACACCTTC. Translation gives CSATLQEGYTF.

The table lists this clonotype with a few counts. This chain links TRBV3-1 with TRBJ2-3; TRBD2 aligns across 8 bases. This CDR3 is built from 16 residues. CDR1 and CDR2 (germline): LGHDT, YNNKEL (reference sequence). With V trimmed by 6 bases and J by 4 bases, 12 bases remained unmatched. CDR3 residues: CASRQYVVSGADTQYF. The CDR3 coding sequence is TGTGCCAGCAGACAATACGTAGTTAGCGGGGCAGATACGCAGTATTTT.

CDR3 sequence reads: CAAEGTNYGYTF. The CDR3, as DNA: TGTGCCGCCGAGGGGACTAACTATGGCTACACCTTC. The V gene is TRBV6-6, the J gene TRBJ1-2; a weak D match, TRBD1 (5 bases). Germline CDR1 MNHNY, CDR2 SVGAGI (reference sequence). The V and J ends lost 11 bases and 0 bases respectively, with 10 bases between them. The CDR3 sequence is 12 residues long.

This clonotype was detected only a few times. The chain uses TRBV5-6 and TRBJ1-5; D is unclear. This CDR3 is built from 15 residues. Germline-derived CDR1 and CDR2 are SGHDT and YYEEEE. V lost 2 bases to trimming and J lost 5 bases, with 14 bases between them. CDR3 sequence: CASSFYFGPYQPQHF. The DNA for the CDR3 is TGTGCCAGCAGCTTCTACTTTGGGCCGTATCAGCCCCAGCATTTT.

This clonotype has only a few counts. The chain couples TRBV20-1 to TRBJ2-7; tentatively, D is TRBD1 or TRBD2 (7 bases each). Trimming pared 5 bases from V and 5 bases from J, leaving 13 bases between. This CDR3 contains 12 residues. The germline V gene has CDR1 DFQATT and CDR2 SNEGSKA (reference sequence). The CDR3 DNA sequence: TGCAGTGCTCCCAGGGGGGGACACGAGCAGTACTTC. Protein: CSAPRGGHEQYF.